This entry describes one T cell receptor beta chain. The antigen is unknown. This entry is derived from a study of immune evolution from preneoplasia to lung adenocarcinoma. Resections took place in Japan or China from about 2014 to 2017. Two lung cancer pathologists independently confirmed each histologic diagnosis. Study-level findings and limits: From normal lung to invasive adenocarcinoma, top clone frequencies appeared to decrease. Later-stage lesions seemingly showed higher T cell density and diversity than normal lung.

Generated by immunoSEQ multiplex PCR, the TCRdb table keeps only in-frame clones and is missing some. The table lists about 2,000 clones, 70% to 90% of them singletons, with around 10% in the top ten. The receptor comes from a person aged 65 to 85 with lung adenocarcinoma. Sequenced material: FFPE adjacent normal lung tissue.

DNA of the CDR3: TGTGCCAGCAGCTTGCAGGGGCTGGGTGAAAAACTGTTTTTT. This sequence encodes CASSLQGLGEKLFF. This chain links TRBV5-4 with TRBJ1-4; possible D gene TRBD1, 6 bases. V was cut by 1 base and J by 7 bases, with 11 bases left in between. Germline assignment: CDR1 SGHNT and CDR2 YYREEE (reference sequence). The CDR3 covers 14 residues.